Below, one T cell receptor (beta chain) is given with its context. The V segment lost 5 bases and the J segment 4 bases; nucleotides outside the gene matches: 2. Germline V lookup: CDR1 SNHLY, CDR2 FYNNEI. This CDR3 contains 12 residues. The sample is drawn from a study of blood T cell repertoires in COVID-19. In the original processing: Reference gene primer amplification yielded estimated nucleated cell counts. TCRdb's table, derived via immunoSEQ multiplex PCR, lists solely in-frame clones and lacks some. V, J and clone size were drawn from that table, and D and trimming were deduced from the DNA. The sample lists a few hundred thousand clones, 90% occurring once.

The source is a man aged 18 to 29 who had recovered from COVID-19. What was sequenced was PBMCs or T cells enriched from blood (not recorded which). This chain connects TRBV2 to TRBJ2-7, with 7 nucleotides matching TRBD1. As DNA, the CDR3 is TGTGCCAGCAGTAGGGACAGATACGAGCAGTACTTC. Translating gives CASSRDRYEQYF.